This T cell receptor beta chain appears in the sequencing data of a study of cytomegalovirus exposure and HLA in healthy donors. Findings of the study overall: Donors were assumed by presence/absence analyses to have roughly uniform sequencing depth.

The PCR was carried out with 60 Vbeta primers and 13 Jbeta primers. Method: immunoSEQ multiplex PCR; TCRdb's copy keeps in-frame clones and lacks some. The sample includes under 90,000 clones, 75% to 85% of them seen just once. Regarding this clone: Its antigen is still unknown.

Germline values: CDR1 MNHEY, CDR2 SMNVEV (reference sequence). This CDR3 contains 16 residues. The trim removed 2 bases at V and 2 bases at J, leaving 9 bases unmatched. The source of this sequence is a man over 45 in good health and CMV-seropositive. Sequencing input: PBMCs. The rearrangement links TRBV27 to TRBJ2-7; 7 bases line up with TRBD1. CDR3 bases: TGTGCCAGCAGTTTAAGGGAAAGGGGGCGACCCTACGAGCAGTACTTC. Translated, it gives CASSLRERGRPYEQYF.